This T cell receptor (beta chain) stems from a study of shared clonotypes between healthy human individuals. This CDR3 is built from 13 residues. The V gene's germline CDR1 is ENHRY and CDR2 SYGVKD. Trimming stripped 2 bases from V and 5 bases from J, with 10 bases between. A remark on this clone: Its antigen is not identified.

The test was conducted at deep level. Data came from immunoSEQ multiplex PCR; TCRdb stores just in-frame clones and leaves some out. The sample lists about 2 million clones; roughly 95% were seen once. Notes on the study in general: Although depth was large, rarefaction showed that sequencing of the sorted subsets was incomplete.

This receptor was identified in a man younger than 30 in good health. Sequenced material: naive CD4+ T cells sorted from blood. The subset was: CD45RA+ positively selected. The rearrangement links TRBV10-3 to TRBJ2-7; D tentatively reads TRBD1 or TRBD2 (5 bases each). The CDR3 loop reads CAISEATGHEQYF. The CDR3 DNA is TGTGCCATCAGTGAGGCCACGGGGCACGAGCAGTACTTC.